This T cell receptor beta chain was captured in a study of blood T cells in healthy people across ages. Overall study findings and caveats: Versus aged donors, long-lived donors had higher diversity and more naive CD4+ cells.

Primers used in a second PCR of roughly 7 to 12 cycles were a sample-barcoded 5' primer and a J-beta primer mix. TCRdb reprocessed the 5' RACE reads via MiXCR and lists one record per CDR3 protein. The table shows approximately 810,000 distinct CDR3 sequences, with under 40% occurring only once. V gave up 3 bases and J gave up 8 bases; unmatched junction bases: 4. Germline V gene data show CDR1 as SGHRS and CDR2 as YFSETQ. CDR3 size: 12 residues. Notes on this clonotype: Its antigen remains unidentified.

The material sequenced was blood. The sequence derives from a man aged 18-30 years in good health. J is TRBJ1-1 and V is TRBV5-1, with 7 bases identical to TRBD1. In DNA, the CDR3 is TGCGCCAGCAGCTCGGGGGACAGAGAAGCTTTCTTT. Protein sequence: CASSSGDREAFF.